The 13 T cell receptor beta chains below were found in one sample sequenced in a study of shared clonotypes between healthy human individuals. Positively selected for CCR7, the CD45RO-negative cells used as naive CD8 cells excluded terminally differentiated effector memory CD45RA+ cells. The protocol was immunoSEQ multiplex PCR, while the TCRdb copy is restricted to in-frame clones and leaves out a portion. This table has around 640,000 clones, about 96% appearing once. The sample comprised naive CD8+ T cells sorted from blood. Receptors originate from a woman in her thirties in good health.

V usage is TRBV28 and J usage is TRBJ2-3; tentatively, D is TRBD1 (6 bases). The V end lost 4 bases, the J end lost 6 bases, and 17 bases lay between the germline ends. CDR3 length: 15 residues. Germline CDR1 MDHEN, CDR2 SYDVKM. The CDR3 region has the DNA TGTGCCAGCAGTTCTTCAGGGGTGTCTTTGGATACGCAGTATTTT. Its protein is CASSSSGVSLDTQYF.

This clone was detected once. The genes are TRBV28 and TRBJ1-5; D gene ambiguous. Per germline, CDR1 MDHEN and CDR2 SYDVKM. V was trimmed by 0 bases and J by 0 bases, leaving 12 bases between them. The CDR3 extends over 17 amino acids. The CDR3 nucleotides read TGTGCCAGCAGTTTATGGGGCGGCACATATAGCAATCAGCCCCAGCATTTT. Translation gives CASSLWGGTYSNQPQHF.

This chain uses TRBV11-2 with TRBJ1-1, with unresolved D. Trimming removed 1 base at V and 1 base at J, with 4 bases between. Germline V lookup: CDR1 SGHAT, CDR2 FQNNGV. CDR3 size: 13 residues. The CDR3 DNA follows: TGTGCCAGCAGCTTAGTACCGAACACTGAAGCTTTCTTT. Its protein is CASSLVPNTEAFF. Complete variable domain (other parts from reference TRBV11-2 and TRBJ1-1): EAGVAQSPRYKIIEKRQSVAFWCNPISGHATLYWYQQILGQGPKLLIQFQNNGVVDDSQLPKDRFSAERLKGVDSTLKIQPAKLEDSAVYLCASSLVPNTEAFFGQGTRLTVV.

V is TRBV5-1 and J is TRBJ2-7; D unresolved. V lost 1 base, J lost 4 bases, and 6 bases lay in between. CDR1 is SGHRS, CDR2 YFSETQ, per germline. This CDR3 region has 12 residues. The DNA for the CDR3 is TGCGCCAGCAGCTTGAGCCCGTACGAGCAGTACTTC. Residues: CASSLSPYEQYF.

The gene calls are TRBV5-1 and TRBJ2-7; 8 nucleotides match TRBD1. V shed 3 bases, J shed 7 bases, and the junction held 3 bases outside the gene matches. The CDR3 length is 12 residues. Germline CDR1 reads SGHRS; CDR2 reads YFSETQ. CDR3 sequence reads: CASSSQGGEQYF. In DNA, the CDR3 is TGCGCCAGCAGCTCACAGGGGGGTGAGCAGTACTTC.

This clone appeared once. The sample has other DNA sequences that encode this CDR3 too. The genes are TRBV28 and TRBJ1-5; perhaps TRBD1 as D (5 bases). Germline V CDR1 and CDR2: MDHEN, SYDVKM. V dropped 3 bases and J dropped 1 base, with 7 bases sitting between them. The CDR3 runs to 14 residues. The CDR3 DNA is TGTGCCAGCAGTTTGCGGGGGAGCAATCAGCCCCAGCATTTT. Protein: CASSLRGSNQPQHF.

V is TRBV2 and J is TRBJ2-1, with a tentative D call TRBD2 (6 bases). The CDR3 runs to 12 residues. The germline V gene encodes CDR1 SNHLY and CDR2 FYNNEI. The ends were cut back, 4 bases at V and 9 bases at J, with 10 bases in the middle. In nucleotides, the CDR3 is TGTGCCAGCAGTGCAGCGGGCGGTGAGCAGTTCTTC. Protein product: CASSAAGGEQFF.

V is TRBV28 and J is TRBJ2-7; TRBD1 aligns across 8 bases. Trimming removed 0 bases from V and 3 bases from J; junction bases left unmatched: 10. The CDR3 is 17 amino acids. CDR1 is MDHEN and CDR2 is SYDVKM in the germline V gene. The CDR3 loop is CASSLWTGVDSGYEQYF. The CDR3 bases are TGTGCCAGCAGTTTATGGACAGGGGTAGATTCGGGCTACGAGCAGTACTTC.

The chain combines TRBV19 with TRBJ2-7; 9 bases are shared with TRBD2. Germline V lookup: CDR1 LNHDA, CDR2 SQIVND (reference sequence). The trim removed 9 bases at V and 2 bases at J, leaving 14 bases unmatched. The CDR3 contains 16 residues. The CDR3 region has the DNA TGTGCCAGCCACCCGGAGGCGGGAGGGCCTCCCTACGAGCAGTACTTC. Translated, it gives CASHPEAGGPPYEQYF.

This chain connects TRBV11-2 to TRBJ2-7; perhaps TRBD2 as D (6 bases). Trimming shortened V by 1 base and J by 4 bases, and 14 bases separated the two germline ends. The CDR3 runs to 15 residues. Germline CDR1 reads SGHAT; CDR2 reads FQNNGV. CDR3 loop: CASSLASAVLYEQYF. The CDR3 nucleotides read TGTGCCAGCAGCTTAGCTAGCGCGGTTCTTTACGAGCAGTACTTC. The full variable domain, in which reference TRBV11-2 and TRBJ2-7 provide the parts outside the CDR3, is EAGVAQSPRYKIIEKRQSVAFWCNPISGHATLYWYQQILGQGPKLLIQFQNNGVVDDSQLPKDRFSAERLKGVDSTLKIQPAKLEDSAVYLCASSLASAVLYEQYFGPGTRLTVT.

This chain links TRBV2 with TRBJ2-3, with 7 bases fitting TRBD2. Looked up from germline, CDR1 is SNHLY and CDR2 is FYNNEI. With 7 bases clipped from V and 0 bases from J, the junction kept 10 bases outside the gene matches. The CDR3 spans 16 residues. The CDR3 spells CASKRSSGPSTDTQYF. Here the CDR3 DNA reads TGTGCCAGCAAAAGGTCTAGCGGCCCTAGCACAGATACGCAGTATTTT.

This chain connects TRBV6-1 to TRBJ2-1; D is perhaps TRBD2 (5 bases). The germline CDR1 and CDR2 sequences are MNHNS and SASEGT. The CDR3 runs 12 residues. Trimming stripped 7 bases from V and 6 bases from J, with 10 bases between. The DNA of the CDR3 is TGTGCCAGCACCGGACTTTCCAATGAGCAGTTCTTC. Its translation is CASTGLSNEQFF.

This chain joins TRBV6-6 and TRBJ2-1, with D possibly matching TRBD2 (5 bases). V gave up 6 bases and J gave up 4 bases, with 10 bases separating them. CDR1 MNHNY and CDR2 SVGAGI come from the germline V gene (reference sequence). CDR3 size: 13 residues. CDR3: CASSGKVYNEQFF. The CDR3 coding sequence is TGTGCCAGCAGCGGGAAGGTGTACAATGAGCAGTTCTTC.